Below are 12 T cell receptor beta chains sequenced from a single sample in a study of blood T cells in healthy people across ages. Using a J-beta primer mix together with a sample-barcoded 5' primer, a second PCR was run for roughly 7 to 11 cycles. TCRdb reprocessed the 5' RACE reads via MiXCR and lists one record per CDR3 protein. Here the sample spans over a million distinct CDR3 sequences, roughly a quarter being singletons. The sample was also linked to a second study, of T cells of mothers and their children.

The sample was blood. These receptors were obtained from a girl aged 2 to 9 in good health.

This clonotype has more than one count but fewer than ten. This sequence joins TRBV12-3 or TRBV12-4 and TRBJ2-1; no definite D call. The CDR3 runs to 13 residues. V lost 1 base to trimming and J lost 6 bases, with 7 bases between them. CDR3 in amino acids: CASSLGPTNEQFF. The CDR3 DNA follows: TGTGCCAGCAGTTTAGGTCCAACCAATGAGCAGTTCTTC.

The gene calls are TRBV12-3 or TRBV12-4 and TRBJ2-5; 8 positions match TRBD1. The J call may be in error: the DNA end matches TRBJ2-1 better. This CDR3 has 16 amino acids. The CDR3 protein is CASSSRTGRAYNEQFF. As DNA, the CDR3 is TGTGCCAGCAGTTCGAGGACAGGGAGAGCTTACAATGAGCAGTTCTTC.

This clonotype occurred a few times. The genes are TRBV6-6 and TRBJ1-1; D might be TRBD1 (6 bases). Germline CDR1 is MNHNY and CDR2 is SVGAGI (reference sequence). V shed 2 bases and J shed 6 bases, with 19 bases lying between them. The CDR3 consists of 16 residues. The CDR3 DNA follows: TGTGCCAGCAGTTACCGAATTCAAGGGGGTATGGCTGAAGCTTTCTTT. Amino acid sequence: CASSYRIQGGMAEAFF.

This chain connects TRBV20-1 to TRBJ2-1, with TRBD2 matching over 9 bases. With the DNA end fitting TRBJ2-7 better, the J assignment may be wrong. Germline assignment: CDR1 DFQATT and CDR2 SNEGSKA (reference sequence). The CDR3 is 15 amino acids. The CDR3 is CSARDTASGTYEQYF. In nucleotides, the CDR3 is TGCAGTGCTAGAGATACAGCTAGCGGGACCTACGAGCAGTACTTC.

V and J are TRBV10-3 and TRBJ2-1; D remains ambiguous. V lost 0 bases and J lost 8, with 11 bases in between. Germline V lookup: CDR1 ENHRY, CDR2 SYGVKD. This CDR3 spans 14 amino acids. The CDR3 spells CAISESITVHEQFF. CDR3 DNA sequence: TGTGCCATCAGTGAGTCGATAACAGTCCATGAGCAGTTCTTC.

Many counts were recorded for this clonotype. The V gene is TRBV20-1, the J gene TRBJ2-2; 12 positions match TRBD1. The CDR3 covers 16 residues. Per the germline V gene, CDR1 is DFQATT and CDR2 is SNEGSKA (reference sequence). The J segment lost 5 bases and the V segment lost 0 bases, leaving 4 bases of the junction unmatched. In nucleotides, the CDR3 is TGCAGTGCTAGAGAATGGGACAGGGGGCTTACCGGGGAGCTGTTTTTT. Amino acids: CSAREWDRGLTGELFF.

J is TRBJ2-5 and V is TRBV11-2, with D hard to call. Germline CDR1 and CDR2: SGHAT and FQNNGV. V was clipped by 5 bases and J by 5 bases, with 15 bases between them. CDR3 length equals 14 residues. Written as DNA, the CDR3 is TGTGCCAGCAGCAACTTGGAAAATTCGGAGACCCAGTACTTC. Translation gives CASSNLENSETQYF.

This clonotype occurred a few times. This chain uses TRBV27 with TRBJ2-3, with 7 bases lining up with TRBD2. In germline, CDR1 is MNHEY, CDR2 SMNVEV (reference sequence). The CDR3 runs to 15 residues. Losses at the gene ends were 6 bases for V and 5 bases for J; bases not matched to a gene: 11. The CDR3 DNA is TGTGCCAGCAGACGTATACGGGGGGTTGGAGATACGCAGTATTTT. Amino acid sequence: CASRRIRGVGDTQYF.

CDR3 DNA: TGTGCCAGCAGCTTCGTCCTAGCGGGAAGGAATGAGCAGTTCTTC. It codes for CASSFVLAGRNEQFF. The genes are TRBV7-6 and TRBJ2-1; 9 bases fit TRBD2. The CDR3 covers 15 residues. Germline loops: CDR1 SGHVS, CDR2 FNYEAQ. Germline trimming cut 3 bases from V and 7 bases from J; bases unmatched to any gene: 7.

This clonotype was picked up a small number of times. This sequence joins TRBV10-3 and TRBJ2-5, with TRBD1 matching over 8 bases. The CDR3 has 14 residues. V dropped 3 bases and J dropped 5; count of bases not matched to a gene: 5. The germline gives CDR1 ENHRY, CDR2 SYGVKD. DNA for the CDR3: TGTGCCATCAGTGATCAGGGGGCTGGGGAGACCCAGTACTTC. This gives the protein CAISDQGAGETQYF.

Written as DNA, the CDR3 is TGTGCCAGCAGAACCCCGGGGGAGCAGTACTTC. Residues: CASRTPGEQYF. The V and J genes are TRBV11-2 and TRBJ2-7, with D perhaps matching TRBD2 (5 bases). CDR1 is SGHAT and CDR2 is FQNNGV in the germline V gene. V was cut by 6 bases and J by 7 bases, with 10 bases left in between. The CDR3 spans 11 residues.

This clonotype was detected a few times. The J gene is TRBJ1-1, the V gene TRBV4-3, with D perhaps TRBD1 (5 bases). Deletions cut 3 bases from V and 2 bases from J, with 10 bases between. The CDR3 is 14 amino acids. Germline V CDR1 and CDR2: LGHNA, YSLEER. The CDR3 reads CASSHPDRNTEAFF. As DNA, the CDR3 is TGCGCCAGCAGCCACCCTGACAGAAACACTGAAGCTTTCTTT.